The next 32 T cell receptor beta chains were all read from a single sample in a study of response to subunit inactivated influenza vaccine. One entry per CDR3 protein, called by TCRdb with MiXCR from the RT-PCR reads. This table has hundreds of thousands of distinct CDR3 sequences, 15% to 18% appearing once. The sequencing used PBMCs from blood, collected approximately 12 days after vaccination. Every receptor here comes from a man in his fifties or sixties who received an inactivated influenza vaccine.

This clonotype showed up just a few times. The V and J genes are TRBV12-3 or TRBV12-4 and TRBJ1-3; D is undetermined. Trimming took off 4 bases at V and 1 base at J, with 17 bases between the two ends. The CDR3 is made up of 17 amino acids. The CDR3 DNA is TGTGCCAGCAGTTCAATGGGAACGTTTCCATCTGGAAACACCATATATTTT. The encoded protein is CASSSMGTFPSGNTIYF.

CDR3 DNA sequence: TGCAGCGTTGAAGATACCTGGGGACAGGGGTCCTACAATGAGCAGTTCTTC. It translates to CSVEDTWGQGSYNEQFF. The V call is TRBV29-1, the J call TRBJ2-1; TRBD1 matches 10 bases. J was trimmed by 1 base and V by 0 bases; bases with no gene match: 6. Looked up from germline, CDR1 is SQVTM and CDR2 is ANQGSEA. The CDR3 runs to 17 residues.

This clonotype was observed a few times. CDR3 DNA: TGTGCCTGGAGTGACGGAGGATCTAACTATGGCTACACCTTC. This sequence encodes CAWSDGGSNYGYTF. The gene calls are TRBV30 and TRBJ1-2; no definite D call. This CDR3 spans 14 amino acids. The germline V and J ends were trimmed by 1 base and 0 bases, with 9 bases remaining between them. Germline V gene lookup returns CDR1 GTSNPN and CDR2 SVGIG (reference sequence).

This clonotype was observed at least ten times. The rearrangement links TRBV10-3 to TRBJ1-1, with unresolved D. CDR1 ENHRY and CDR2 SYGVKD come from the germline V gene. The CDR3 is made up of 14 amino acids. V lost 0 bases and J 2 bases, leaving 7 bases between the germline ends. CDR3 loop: CAISESDPNTEAFF. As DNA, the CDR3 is TGTGCCATCAGTGAGTCGGACCCCAACACTGAAGCTTTCTTT.

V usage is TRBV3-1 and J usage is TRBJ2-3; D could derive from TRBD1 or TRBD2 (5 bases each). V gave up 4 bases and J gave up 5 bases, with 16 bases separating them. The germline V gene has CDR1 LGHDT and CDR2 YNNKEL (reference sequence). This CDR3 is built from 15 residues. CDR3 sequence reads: CASSRLDGAKDTQYF. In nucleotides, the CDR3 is TGTGCCAGCAGCCGCTTGGACGGGGCTAAAGATACGCAGTATTTT.

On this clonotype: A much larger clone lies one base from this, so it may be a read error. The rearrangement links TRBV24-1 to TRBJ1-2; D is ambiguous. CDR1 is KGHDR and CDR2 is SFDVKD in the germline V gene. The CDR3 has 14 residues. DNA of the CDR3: TGTGTCACCAGTGATTTAGAACAGAACTATGGCTACACCTTC. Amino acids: CVTSDLEQNYGYTF.

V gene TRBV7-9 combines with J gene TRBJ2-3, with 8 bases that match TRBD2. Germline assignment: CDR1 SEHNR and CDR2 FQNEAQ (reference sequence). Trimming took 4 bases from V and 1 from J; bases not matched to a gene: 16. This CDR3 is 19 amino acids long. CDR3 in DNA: TGTGCCAGCAGCTACCCATTTGGGACTAGTCGGCGCGGCACAGATACGCAGTATTTT. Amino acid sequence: CASSYPFGTSRRGTDTQYF.

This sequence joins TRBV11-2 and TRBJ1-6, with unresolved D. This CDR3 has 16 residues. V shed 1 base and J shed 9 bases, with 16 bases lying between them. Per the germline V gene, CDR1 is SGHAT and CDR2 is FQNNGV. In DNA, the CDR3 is TGTGCCAGCAGCTTAGTGCGTAGGAGGGTGGGTTCACCCCTCCACTTT. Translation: CASSLVRRRVGSPLHF.

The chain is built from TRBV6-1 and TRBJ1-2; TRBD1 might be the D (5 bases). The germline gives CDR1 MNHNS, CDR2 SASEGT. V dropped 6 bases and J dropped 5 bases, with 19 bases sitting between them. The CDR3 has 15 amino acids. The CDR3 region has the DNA TGTGCCAGCAGGACCGTCTTTGGGGGATGGTATGGCTACACCTTC. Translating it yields CASRTVFGGWYGYTF.

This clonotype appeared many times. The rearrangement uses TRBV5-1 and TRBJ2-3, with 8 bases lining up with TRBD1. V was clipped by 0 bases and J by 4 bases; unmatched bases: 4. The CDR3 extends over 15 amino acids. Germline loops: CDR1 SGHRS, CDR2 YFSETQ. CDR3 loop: CASSLGQGAPDTQYF. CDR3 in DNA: TGCGCCAGCAGCTTGGGCCAGGGGGCACCAGATACGCAGTATTTT.

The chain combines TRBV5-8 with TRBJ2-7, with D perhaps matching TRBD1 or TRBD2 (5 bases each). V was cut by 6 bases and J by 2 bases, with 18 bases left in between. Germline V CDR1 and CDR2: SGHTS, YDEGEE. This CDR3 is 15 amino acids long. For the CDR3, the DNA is TGTGCCAGCACCCAAAGCTGGGACGGTCCCTACGAGCAGTACTTC. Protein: CASTQSWDGPYEQYF.

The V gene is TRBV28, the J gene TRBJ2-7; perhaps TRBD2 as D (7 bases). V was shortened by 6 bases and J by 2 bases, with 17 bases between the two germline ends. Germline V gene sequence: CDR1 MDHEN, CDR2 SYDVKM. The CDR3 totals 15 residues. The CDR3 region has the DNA TGTGCCAGCAGACGAAGGGGGGGACTCCCCTACGAGCAGTACTTC. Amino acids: CASRRRGGLPYEQYF.

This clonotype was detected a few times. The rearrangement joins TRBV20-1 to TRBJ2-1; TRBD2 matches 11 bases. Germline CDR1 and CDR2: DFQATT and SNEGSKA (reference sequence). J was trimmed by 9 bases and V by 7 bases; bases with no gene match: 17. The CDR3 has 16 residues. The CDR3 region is CSVGLAGGPRDAEQFF. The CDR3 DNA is TGCAGTGTAGGGCTAGCGGGGGGCCCTCGGGATGCTGAGCAGTTCTTC.

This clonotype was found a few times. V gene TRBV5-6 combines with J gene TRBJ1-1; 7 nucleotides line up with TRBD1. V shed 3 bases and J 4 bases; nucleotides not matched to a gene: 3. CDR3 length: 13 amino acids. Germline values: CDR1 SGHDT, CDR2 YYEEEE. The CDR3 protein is CASSSRTGTEAFF. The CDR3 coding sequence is TGTGCCAGCAGCTCTAGGACAGGCACTGAAGCTTTCTTT.

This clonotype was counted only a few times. The CDR3 DNA follows: TGTGCCAGCAGCTTAGCGCTCGATTACGAGCAGTACTTC. Amino acid sequence: CASSLALDYEQYF. The genes are TRBV7-6 and TRBJ2-7; D is unclear. Germline V gene data show CDR1 as SGHVS and CDR2 as FNYEAQ. V was trimmed by 0 bases and J by 4 bases, leaving 7 bases between them. This CDR3 is 13 amino acids long.

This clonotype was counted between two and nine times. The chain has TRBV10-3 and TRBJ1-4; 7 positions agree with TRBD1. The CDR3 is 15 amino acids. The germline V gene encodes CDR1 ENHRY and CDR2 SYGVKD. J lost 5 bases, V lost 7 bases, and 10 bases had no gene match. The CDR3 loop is CAIKGGGQPNEKLFF. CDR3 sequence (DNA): TGTGCCATCAAGGGAGGGGGACAGCCCAATGAAAAACTGTTTTTT.

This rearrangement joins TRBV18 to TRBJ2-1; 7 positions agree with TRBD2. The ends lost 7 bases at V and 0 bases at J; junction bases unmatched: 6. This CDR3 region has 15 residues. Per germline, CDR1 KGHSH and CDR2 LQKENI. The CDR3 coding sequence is TGTGCCAGCTGCCGGGAGGCCAACTCCTACAATGAGCAGTTCTTC. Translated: CASCREANSYNEQFF. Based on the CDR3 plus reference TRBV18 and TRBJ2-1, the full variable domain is NAGVMQNPRHLVRRRGQEARLRCSPMKGHSHVYWYRQLPEEGLKFMVYLQKENIIDESGMPKERFSAEFPKEGPSILRIQQVVRGDSAAYFCASCREANSYNEQFFGPGTRLTVL.

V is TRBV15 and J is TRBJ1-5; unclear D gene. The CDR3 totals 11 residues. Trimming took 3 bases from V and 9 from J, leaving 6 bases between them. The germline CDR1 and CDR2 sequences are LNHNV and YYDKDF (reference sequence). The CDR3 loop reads CATSRMGPQHF. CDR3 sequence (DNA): TGTGCCACCAGCAGGATGGGGCCCCAGCATTTT.

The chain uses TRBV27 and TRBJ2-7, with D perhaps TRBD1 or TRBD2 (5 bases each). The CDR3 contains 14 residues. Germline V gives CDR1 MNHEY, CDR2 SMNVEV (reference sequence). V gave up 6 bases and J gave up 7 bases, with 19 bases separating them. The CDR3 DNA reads TGTGCCAGCAGACCACGGGACCGCTTGGGAGAGCAGTACTTC. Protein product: CASRPRDRLGEQYF.

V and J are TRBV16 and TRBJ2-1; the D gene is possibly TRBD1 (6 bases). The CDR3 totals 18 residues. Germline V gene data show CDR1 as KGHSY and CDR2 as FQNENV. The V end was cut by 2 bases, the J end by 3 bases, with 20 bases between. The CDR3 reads CASSQDRGGALRYNEQFF. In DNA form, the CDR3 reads TGTGCCAGCAGCCAAGACCGAGGGGGAGCTCTCCGCTACAATGAGCAGTTCTTC. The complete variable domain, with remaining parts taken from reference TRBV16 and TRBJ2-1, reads GEEVAQTPKHLVRGEGQKAKLYCAPIKGHSYVFWYQQVLKNEFKFLISFQNENVFDETGMPKERFSAKCLPNSPCSLEIQATKLEDSAVYFCASSQDRGGALRYNEQFFGPGTRLTVL.

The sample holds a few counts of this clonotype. The CDR3 protein is CASSLSGVAGSYEQYF. CDR3 DNA: TGTGCCAGCAGCTTAAGCGGAGTAGCTGGATCCTACGAGCAGTACTTC. The chain recombines TRBV7-2 with TRBJ2-7; tentative D call: TRBD2 (5 bases). Germline CDR1 reads SGHTA; CDR2 reads FQGNSA. This CDR3 has 16 amino acids. Trimming removed 2 bases from V and 1 base from J, with 15 bases in between.

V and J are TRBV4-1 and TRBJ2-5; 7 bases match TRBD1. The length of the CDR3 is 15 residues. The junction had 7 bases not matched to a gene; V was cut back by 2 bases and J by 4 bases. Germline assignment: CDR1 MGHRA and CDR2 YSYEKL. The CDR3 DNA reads TGCGCCAGCAGCCAAATCCGGGACAGAGTAGAGACCCAGTACTTC. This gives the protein CASSQIRDRVETQYF.

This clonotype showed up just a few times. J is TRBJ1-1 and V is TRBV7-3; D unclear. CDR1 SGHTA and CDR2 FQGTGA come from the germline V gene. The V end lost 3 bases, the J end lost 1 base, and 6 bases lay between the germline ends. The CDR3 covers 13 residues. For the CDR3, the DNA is TGTGCCAGCAGCTTGGAAACGAACACTGAAGCTTTCTTT. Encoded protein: CASSLETNTEAFF.

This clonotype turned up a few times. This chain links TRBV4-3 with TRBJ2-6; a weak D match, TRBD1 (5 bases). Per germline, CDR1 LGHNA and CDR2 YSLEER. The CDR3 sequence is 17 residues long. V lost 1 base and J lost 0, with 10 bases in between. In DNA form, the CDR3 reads TGCGCCAGCAGCCAAGGGGGCACCGACTCTGGGGCCAACGTCCTGACTTTC. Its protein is CASSQGGTDSGANVLTF.

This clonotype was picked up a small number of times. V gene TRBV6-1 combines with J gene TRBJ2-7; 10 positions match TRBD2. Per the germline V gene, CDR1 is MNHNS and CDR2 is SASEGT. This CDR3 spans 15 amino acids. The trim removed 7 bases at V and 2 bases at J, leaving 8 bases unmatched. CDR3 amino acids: CASTSTSGIPYEQYF. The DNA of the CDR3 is TGTGCCAGCACCTCTACTAGCGGGATCCCCTACGAGCAGTACTTC.

The chain's CDR3 is CAWTPGSGGMADTQYF. The CDR3 DNA sequence: TGTGCCTGGACCCCAGGGAGCGGGGGGATGGCAGATACGCAGTATTTT. The chain links TRBV30 to TRBJ2-3, with TRBD2 matching over 9 bases. The CDR3 runs to 16 residues. After removal of 4 bases from V and 4 bases from J, the junction contained 12 bases not matched to a gene. Germline assignment: CDR1 GTSNPN and CDR2 SVGIG (reference sequence).

For the CDR3, the DNA is TGTGCCAGCAGACCTAAGGGACAGGGGCGACCTGAGCAGTTCTTC. Protein: CASRPKGQGRPEQFF. The chain is built from TRBV12-3 or TRBV12-4 and TRBJ2-1; 10 positions match TRBD1. The CDR3 loop spans 15 amino acids. V lost 6 bases, J lost 9 bases, and 11 bases stayed unmatched.

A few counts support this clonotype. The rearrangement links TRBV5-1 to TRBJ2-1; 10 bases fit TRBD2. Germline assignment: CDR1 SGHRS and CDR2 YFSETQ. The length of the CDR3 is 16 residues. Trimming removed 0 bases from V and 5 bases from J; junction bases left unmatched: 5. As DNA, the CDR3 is TGCGCCAGCAGCTTGGTGGCTAGCGGGGGCGACAATGAGCAGTTCTTC. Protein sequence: CASSLVASGGDNEQFF.

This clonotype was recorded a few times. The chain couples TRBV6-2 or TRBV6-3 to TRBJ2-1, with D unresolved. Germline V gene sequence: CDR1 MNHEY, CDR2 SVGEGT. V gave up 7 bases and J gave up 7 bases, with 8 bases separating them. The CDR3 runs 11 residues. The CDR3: CASKRVNEQFF. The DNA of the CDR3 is TGTGCCAGCAAAAGAGTGAATGAGCAGTTCTTC.

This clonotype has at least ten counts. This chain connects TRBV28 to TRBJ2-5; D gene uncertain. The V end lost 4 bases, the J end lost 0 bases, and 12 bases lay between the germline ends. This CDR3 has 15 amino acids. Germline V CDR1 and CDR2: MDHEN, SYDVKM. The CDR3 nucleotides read TGTGCCAGCAGTTCCGATTCCTCGTACCAAGAGACCCAGTACTTC. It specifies CASSSDSSYQETQYF.

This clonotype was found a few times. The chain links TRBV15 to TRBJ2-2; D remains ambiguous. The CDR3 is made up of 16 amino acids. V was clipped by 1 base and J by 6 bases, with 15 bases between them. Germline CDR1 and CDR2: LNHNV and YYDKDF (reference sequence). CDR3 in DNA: TGTGCCACCAGCAGAGGAGACGGGCAATTGGCCGGGGAGCTGTTTTTT. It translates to CATSRGDGQLAGELFF. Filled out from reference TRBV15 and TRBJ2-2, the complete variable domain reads DAMVIQNPRYQVTQFGKPVTLSCSQTLNHNVMYWYQQKSSQAPKLLFHYYDKDFNNEADTPDNFQSRRPNTSFCFLDIRSPGLGDTAMYLCATSRGDGQLAGELFFGEGSRLTVL.

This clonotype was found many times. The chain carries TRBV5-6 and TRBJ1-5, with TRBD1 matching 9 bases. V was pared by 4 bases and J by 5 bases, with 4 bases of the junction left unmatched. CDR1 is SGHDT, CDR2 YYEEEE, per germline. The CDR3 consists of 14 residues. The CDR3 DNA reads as TGTGCCAGCAGCCGACAGGGGGGAGATCAGCCCCAGCATTTT. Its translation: CASSRQGGDQPQHF.